Listed here are 21 T cell receptor beta chains from one sample, sequenced in a study of blood T cell repertoires in COVID-19. Repertoires were generated with immunoSEQ multiplex PCR, while TCRdb's copy carries only in-frame clones and drops some. The data show 350,000 to 450,000 clones, nearly 90% seen once. The sample consisted of PBMCs or T cells enriched from blood (not recorded which). Source of these receptors: a woman under 30 who had been exposed to COVID-19.

This clone was counted between two and nine times. Sequence at one end of the junction differs from germline and may be a read error. The chain joins TRBV19 to TRBJ2-7; TRBD2 matches at 9 bases. The CDR3 is 11 residues long. Germline V gene sequence: CDR1 LNHDA, CDR2 SQIVND (reference sequence). The DNA of the CDR3 is TGTGCCAGTAGTGATGGACTAGCGCGGGACTTC. It encodes CASSDGLARDF.

CDR3 region: CASSPRGTSFEQFF. CDR3 DNA sequence: TGTGCCAGCAGCCCCCGGGGGACTAGCTTTGAGCAGTTCTTC. The V and J genes are TRBV5-4 and TRBJ2-1; TRBD2 aligns across 9 bases. The CDR3 sequence is 14 residues long. V shed 4 bases and J 9 bases; nucleotides not matched to a gene: 8. Looked up from germline, CDR1 is SGHNT and CDR2 is YYREEE (reference sequence).

The CDR3 sequence is CASSESGRRGETQYF. CDR3 sequence (DNA): TGCGCCAGCAGTGAGTCTGGCAGGCGGGGGGAGACCCAGTACTTC. V is TRBV10-1 and J is TRBJ2-5; TRBD2 agrees at 7 bases. The germline V gene has CDR1 WNHNN and CDR2 SYGVQD (reference sequence). This CDR3 comprises 15 residues. The V gene end was trimmed by 0 bases and the J gene end by 5 bases; junction bases not matched to a gene: 6.

The chain has TRBV18 and TRBJ2-3; TRBD2 matches 8 bases. Germline lookup yields CDR1 KGHSH and CDR2 LQKENI. V trimming: 1 base; J trimming: 5 bases; junction bases outside the gene matches: 5. The CDR3 totals 15 residues. The DNA for the CDR3 is TGTGCCAGCTCACCACTAGCGGGGACTGGAGATACGCAGTATTTT. Translation gives CASSPLAGTGDTQYF.

The chain carries TRBV5-5 and TRBJ1-4, with 9 bases that match TRBD1. The germline gives CDR1 SGHKS, CDR2 YYEKEE (reference sequence). CDR3 length: 14 residues. V shed 4 bases and J 7 bases; nucleotides not matched to a gene: 5. CDR3 bases: TGTGCCAGCAGCCAGGGACAGGGTGGTGAAAAACTGTTTTTT. Translation: CASSQGQGGEKLFF.

CDR3 sequence: CASSLMGTGAPVNTEAFF. CDR3 nucleotides: TGTGCCAGCAGCCTCATGGGGACAGGGGCGCCGGTGAACACTGAAGCTTTCTTT. This chain connects TRBV7-3 to TRBJ1-1, with 10 bases fitting TRBD1. The trim removed 5 bases at V and 0 bases at J, leaving 12 bases unmatched. Per germline, CDR1 SGHTA and CDR2 FQGTGA. The CDR3 is 18 amino acids.

V is TRBV7-2 and J is TRBJ2-7, with TRBD2 matching over 9 bases. The length of the CDR3 is 15 residues. Germline loops: CDR1 SGHTA, CDR2 FQGNSA. V lost 3 bases and J lost 1; bases outside the gene matches: 4. CDR3 sequence: CASSFAGGRSYEQYF. CDR3 in DNA: TGTGCCAGCAGCTTTGCGGGAGGGCGATCCTACGAGCAGTACTTC. The full variable domain, in which reference TRBV7-2 and TRBJ2-7 provide the parts outside the CDR3, is GAGVSQSPSNKVTEKGKDVELRCDPISGHTALYWYRQSLGQGLEFLIYFQGNSAPDKSGLPSDRFSAERTGGSVSTLTIQRTQQEDSAVYLCASSFAGGRSYEQYFGPGTRLTVT.

On this clone itself: At one boundary the junction diverges from the germline segment, which might be a read error. V usage is TRBV4-2 and J usage is TRBJ2-7, with D maybe TRBD1 (6 bases). From germline, CDR1 is LGHNA and CDR2 YNFKEQ. The CDR3 is 15 amino acids. The CDR3 bases are TGTGCCAGCAGTCAAGGGTCGGACAGCGCCTACGAGCAGTACTTC. Encoded protein: CASSQGSDSAYEQYF.

This clone appeared once. The J gene is TRBJ2-7, the V gene TRBV19, with 10 bases aligning to TRBD1. The germline V gene has CDR1 LNHDA and CDR2 SQIVND (reference sequence). CDR3 size: 15 residues. Trimming at V came to 7 bases and at J to 3 bases, leaving 9 bases not matched to a gene. This CDR3 reads CASTPGTGVFYEQYF. For the CDR3, the DNA is TGTGCCAGTACCCCCGGGACAGGGGTCTTCTACGAGCAGTACTTC.

The chain is built from TRBV10-1 and TRBJ2-7; 8 bases align to TRBD1. Germline CDR1 WNHNN, CDR2 SYGVQD (reference sequence). V was pared by 6 bases and J by 2 bases, with 6 bases of the junction left unmatched. The CDR3 covers 14 residues. CDR3 residues: CASRPEQGAYEQYF. CDR3 DNA sequence: TGCGCCAGCAGGCCCGAACAGGGGGCCTACGAGCAGTACTTC.

V gene TRBV4-1 combines with J gene TRBJ1-3; tentative D call: TRBD1 (5 bases). Germline-derived CDR1 and CDR2 are MGHRA and YSYEKL. Trimming cost V 1 base and J 4 bases, with 17 bases left between them. The CDR3 loop spans 17 amino acids. The CDR3 loop reads CASSQGKGAQLGNTIYF. CDR3 nucleotides: TGCGCCAGCAGCCAAGGGAAAGGGGCCCAGTTAGGAAACACCATATATTTT.

The J gene is TRBJ2-7, the V gene TRBV28; 12 bases are a match to TRBD2. Trimming at V came to 3 bases and at J to 4 bases, leaving 4 bases not matched to a gene. The CDR3 loop spans 15 amino acids. CDR1 and CDR2 from the germline V gene are MDHEN and SYDVKM. Here the CDR3 DNA reads TGTGCCAGCAGTTTCTCTAGCGGGGGGGTATACGAGCAGTACTTC. It is translated as CASSFSSGGVYEQYF. The full variable domain, with the rest looked up from reference TRBV28 and TRBJ2-7, is DVKVTQSSRYLVKRTGEKVFLECVQDMDHENMFWYRQDPGLGLRLIYFSYDVKMKEKGDIPEGYSVSREKKERFSLILESASTNQTSMYLCASSFSSGGVYEQYFGPGTRLTVT.

This clone was detected once. CDR3 nucleotide sequence: TGTGCCAGCAGCTGGGGACAGGGGGCTTCCGGGGAGCTGTTTTTT. The encoded protein is CASSWGQGASGELFF. J is TRBJ2-2 and V is TRBV7-6, with 12 bases matching TRBD1. The CDR3 is 15 amino acids. Germline V gene lookup returns CDR1 SGHVS and CDR2 FNYEAQ. Germline trimming cut 4 bases from V and 6 bases from J; bases unmatched to any gene: 3.

In DNA form, the CDR3 reads TGTGCCAGCAGCTTAGAGTATGACAGAACAGTAGAGACCCAGTACTTC. Protein: CASSLEYDRTVETQYF. The chain couples TRBV11-2 to TRBJ2-5; D perhaps matches TRBD1 (5 bases). The CDR3 is made up of 16 amino acids. Germline CDR1 and CDR2: SGHAT and FQNNGV. V dropped 0 bases and J dropped 4 bases, with 15 bases sitting between them. Variable domain in full (rest from reference TRBV11-2 and TRBJ2-5): EAGVAQSPRYKIIEKRQSVAFWCNPISGHATLYWYQQILGQGPKLLIQFQNNGVVDDSQLPKDRFSAERLKGVDSTLKIQPAKLEDSAVYLCASSLEYDRTVETQYFGPGTRLLVL.

This clone was counted only a few times. This rearrangement joins TRBV6-5 to TRBJ1-1, with D tentatively TRBD1 (6 bases). The germline CDR1 and CDR2 sequences are MNHEY and SVGAGI. V dropped 2 bases and J dropped 1 base, with 11 bases sitting between them. CDR3 length equals 15 residues. The chain's CDR3 is CASSYLGHQNTEAFF. The CDR3 nucleotides are TGTGCCAGCAGTTACCTGGGACACCAGAACACTGAAGCTTTCTTT.

V gene TRBV28 combines with J gene TRBJ1-6, with D possibly TRBD1 on 5 matching bases. The CDR3 has 14 amino acids. Germline V CDR1 and CDR2: MDHEN, SYDVKM. Trimming removed 8 bases at V and 7 bases at J, with 15 bases between. The CDR3: CASGGMDLNSPLHF. As DNA, the CDR3 is TGTGCCAGCGGGGGGATGGACCTGAATTCACCCCTCCACTTT.

The J gene is TRBJ1-2, the V gene TRBV28; the match to TRBD1 covers 7 bases. V lost 7 bases, J lost 8 bases, and 13 bases stayed unmatched. Germline CDR1 is MDHEN and CDR2 is SYDVKM. CDR3 length equals 14 residues. For the CDR3, the DNA is TGTGCCAGCACCCTAACAGGGGAATTGGGCGGCTACACCTTC. It codes for CASTLTGELGGYTF.

This chain connects TRBV19 to TRBJ2-1; TRBD2 aligns across 9 bases. The CDR3 is 16 residues long. V lost 5 bases and J lost 0; bases outside the gene matches: 5. Germline V gene sequence: CDR1 LNHDA, CDR2 SQIVND (reference sequence). The CDR3 sequence is CASSLLAGRSYNEQFF. The CDR3 DNA reads as TGTGCCAGTAGTCTACTAGCGGGCCGCTCCTACAATGAGCAGTTCTTC.

The chain uses TRBV28 and TRBJ2-7; D perhaps matches TRBD2 (6 bases). V shed 4 bases and J shed 6 bases, with 16 bases lying between them. Germline CDR1 is MDHEN and CDR2 is SYDVKM. The CDR3 totals 14 residues. The CDR3 reads CASSYPRDSPEQYF. The CDR3 nucleotides are TGTGCCAGCAGTTACCCCCGGGACTCTCCCGAGCAGTACTTC.

The CDR3 DNA reads as TGTGCCAGTAGTATAGGGCAGGCTCTGGCCACTGAAGCTTTCTTT. Amino acids: CASSIGQALATEAFF. The rearrangement uses TRBV19 and TRBJ1-1, with no clear D. This CDR3 is built from 15 residues. CDR1 LNHDA and CDR2 SQIVND come from the germline V gene (reference sequence). V dropped 1 base and J dropped 4 bases, with 13 bases sitting between them. The full variable domain, its missing parts supplied by reference TRBV19 and TRBJ1-1, is DGGITQSPKYLFRKEGQNVTLSCEQNLNHDAMYWYRQDPGQGLRLIYYSQIVNDFQKGDIAEGYSVSREKKESFPLTVTSAQKNPTAFYLCASSIGQALATEAFFGQGTRLTVV.

This chain joins TRBV7-9 and TRBJ2-5, with a tentative D call TRBD2 (5 bases). This CDR3 contains 12 residues. Trimming removed 1 base at V and 10 bases at J, with 10 bases between. Per the germline V gene, CDR1 is SEHNR and CDR2 is FQNEAQ (reference sequence). The CDR3 bases are TGTGCCAGCAGCTTAGGGTCAGAGGGCCAGTACTTC. The encoded protein is CASSLGSEGQYF. Using reference TRBV7-9 and TRBJ2-5 for the parts outside the CDR3, the full variable domain is DTGVSQNPRHKITKRGQNVTFRCDPISEHNRLYWYRQTLGQGPEFLTYFQNEAQLEKSRLLSDRFSAERPKGSFSTLEIQRTEQGDSAMYLCASSLGSEGQYFGPGTRLLVL.